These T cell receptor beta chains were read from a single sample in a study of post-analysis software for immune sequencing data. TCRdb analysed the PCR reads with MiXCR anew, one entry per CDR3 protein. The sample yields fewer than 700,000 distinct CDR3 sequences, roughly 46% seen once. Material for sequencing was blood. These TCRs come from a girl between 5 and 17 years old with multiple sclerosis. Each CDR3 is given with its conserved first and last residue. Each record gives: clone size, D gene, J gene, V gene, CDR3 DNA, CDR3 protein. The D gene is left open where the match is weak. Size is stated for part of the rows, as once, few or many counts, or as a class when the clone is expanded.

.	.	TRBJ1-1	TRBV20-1	TGCAGTGCTAGACCGCCGGGGCATCGGACTGAAGCTTTCTTT	CSARPPGHRTEAFF
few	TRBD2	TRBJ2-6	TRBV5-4	TGTGCCAGCAGCTTAACGGGGGGATTCTCTGGGGCCAACGTCCTGACTTTC	CASSLTGGFSGANVLTF
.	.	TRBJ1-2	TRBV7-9	TGTGCCAGCACCCAAGGGGACTGGGACTATGGCTACACCTTC	CASTQGDWDYGYTF
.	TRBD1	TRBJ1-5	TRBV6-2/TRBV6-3	TGTGCCAGCAGTAGGCAGGGGGCGAGCAATCAGCCCCAGCATTTT	CASSRQGASNQPQHF
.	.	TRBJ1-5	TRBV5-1	TGCGCCAGCAGCTTGAAGGAGGGACAGCCCCAGCATTTT	CASSLKEGQPQHF
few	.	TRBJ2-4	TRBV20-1	TGCAGTGCTATCGGGTCTCGGGGGGCCAAAAACATTCAGTACTTC	CSAIGSRGAKNIQYF
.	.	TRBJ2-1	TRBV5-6	TGTGCCAGCAGCCAAAGGGACAACTACTACAATGAGCAGTTCTTC	CASSQRDNYYNEQFF
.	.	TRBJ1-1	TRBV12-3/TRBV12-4	TGTGCCAGCAGCGGACACGGCTCTGAAGCTTTCTTT	CASSGHGSEAFF
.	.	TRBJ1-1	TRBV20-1	TGCAGTGCTAGAGAGGCCTCTGGCACTGAAGCTTTCTTT	CSAREASGTEAFF
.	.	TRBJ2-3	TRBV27	TGTGCCAGCAGTTTTGTTGGGGGACGGGGAGATACGCAGTATTTT	CASSFVGGRGDTQYF
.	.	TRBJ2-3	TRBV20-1	TGCAGTGCTCCCTCCCCCGAAGCCAGGATGTCCACAGATACGCAGTATTTT	CSAPSPEARMSTDTQYF
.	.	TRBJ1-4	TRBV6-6	TGTGCCAGCAGTTACCCAGCGGTTTTGAATGAAAAACTGTTTTTT	CASSYPAVLNEKLFF
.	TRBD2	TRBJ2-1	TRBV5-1	TGCGCCAGCAGCATCGGGACTAGCGTGCACAATGAGCAGTTCTTC	CASSIGTSVHNEQFF
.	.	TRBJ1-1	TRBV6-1	TGTGCCAGCAGTGGATGGGGAGATTCTGAAGCTTTCTTT	CASSGWGDSEAFF
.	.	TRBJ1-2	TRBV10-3	TGTGCCATCAGTGAGCTGAGTGGCTACACCTTC	CAISELSGYTF
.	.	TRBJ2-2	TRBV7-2	TGTGCCAGCAGCTTGATTCCCACCGGGGAGCTGTTTTTT	CASSLIPTGELFF
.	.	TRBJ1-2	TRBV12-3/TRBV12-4	TGTGCCAGCAGTTTACGAACCAGCGGCTACACCTTC	CASSLRTSGYTF
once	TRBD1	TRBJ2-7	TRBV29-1	TGCAGCGGTACAGGGGGCAACGAGCAGTACTTC	CSGTGGNEQYF
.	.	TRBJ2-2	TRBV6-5	TGTGCCAGCAGTTATCCTACCGGGGAGCTGTTTTTT	CASSYPTGELFF
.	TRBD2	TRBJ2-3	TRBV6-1	TGTGCCAGCAGGATAGCGGGGAGCACAGATACGCAGTATTTT	CASRIAGSTDTQYF
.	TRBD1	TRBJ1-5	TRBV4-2	TGTGCCAGCAGCGACAGGGTGGATCAGCCCCAGCATTTT	CASSDRVDQPQHF
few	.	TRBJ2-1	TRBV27	TGTGCCAGCAGTATTACAGGGAACAATGAGCAGTTCTTC	CASSITGNNEQFF
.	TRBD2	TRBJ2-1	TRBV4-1	TGCGCCAGCAGCCAAGCTAGCGGGGGGTCCTACAATGAGCAGTTCTTC	CASSQASGGSYNEQFF
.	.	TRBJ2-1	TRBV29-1	TGCAGCGTTAGGGACCCCGGGGGCAATGAGCAGTTCTTC	CSVRDPGGNEQFF
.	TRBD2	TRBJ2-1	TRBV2	TGTGCCAGCAGAAGCGGGGGACCCTACAATGAGCAGTTCTTC	CASRSGGPYNEQFF
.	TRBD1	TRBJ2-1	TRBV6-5	TGTGCCAGCAGTATTTCAGGGGGCGATTTCTACAATGAGCAGTTCTTC	CASSISGGDFYNEQFF
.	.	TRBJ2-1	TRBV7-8	TGTGCCAGCAGCTTAGACCTGAGTACCTACAATGAGCAGTTCTTC	CASSLDLSTYNEQFF
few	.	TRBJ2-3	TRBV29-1	TGCAGCGTTGATACTAGAGTGAAAGATACGCAGTATTTT	CSVDTRVKDTQYF
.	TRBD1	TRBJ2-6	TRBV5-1	TGCGCCAGCAGCTTGGGGACAGGGCCGACTGGGGCCAACGTCCTGACTTTC	CASSLGTGPTGANVLTF
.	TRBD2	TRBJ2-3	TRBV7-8	TGTGCCAGCAGCTTGACCGGGACTAGCGGGAGGGCGACAGATACGCAGTATTTT	CASSLTGTSGRATDTQYF
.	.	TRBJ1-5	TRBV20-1	TGCAGTGCTCTCCGGGACGGTAATCAGCCCCAGCATTTT	CSALRDGNQPQHF
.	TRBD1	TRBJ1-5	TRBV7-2	TGTGCCAGCAGCTTAGGACAGGGGGCTGGCAATCAGCCCCAGCATTTT	CASSLGQGAGNQPQHF
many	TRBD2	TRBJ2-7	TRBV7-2	TGTGCCAGCAGTCAGCGGGAGAGATACGAGCAGTACTTC	CASSQRERYEQYF
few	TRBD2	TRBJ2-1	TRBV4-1	TGCGCCAGCAGCCAAGATAGCCCTAGCGGGGTAAATGAGCAGTTCTTC	CASSQDSPSGVNEQFF
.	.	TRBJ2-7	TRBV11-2	TGTGCCAGCAGCAGGGGCTTTGAGAACTACGAGCAGTACTTC	CASSRGFENYEQYF
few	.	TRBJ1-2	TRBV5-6	TGTGCCAGCAGCTTTCCAGACGGCGATGGCTACACCTTC	CASSFPDGDGYTF
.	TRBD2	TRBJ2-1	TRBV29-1	TGCAGCGTTGAAGAGGTGGGACTAGCGGGGAACAAGGGTGAGCAGTTCTTC	CSVEEVGLAGNKGEQFF
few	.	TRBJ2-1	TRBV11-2	TGTGCCAGCAGCCGGATGTCCTACAATGAGCAGTTCTTC	CASSRMSYNEQFF
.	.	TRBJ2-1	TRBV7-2	TGTGCCAGCAGCTACAGGGTTGCGAATGAGCAGTTCTTC	CASSYRVANEQFF
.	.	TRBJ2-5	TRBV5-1	TGCGCCAGCAGGAGGACAGTAGGTCGTCAAGAGACCCAGTACTTC	CASRRTVGRQETQYF
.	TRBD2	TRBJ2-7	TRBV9	TGCGCCAGCAGCCCCGGGACTAGCGGGAGGGGCGAGCAGTACTTC	CASSPGTSGRGEQYF
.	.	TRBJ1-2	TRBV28	TGTGCCAGCAGTCCCGGGAGGGCTGGCTACACCTTC	CASSPGRAGYTF
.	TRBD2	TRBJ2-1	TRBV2	TGTGCCAGCAGTGAAGCGCTCGGGGCGGGGGAGCTGTTCTTC	CASSEALGAGELFF
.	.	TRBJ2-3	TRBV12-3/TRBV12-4	TGTGCCACTTCGCCCCTGGGGAGCACAGATACGCAGTATTTT	CATSPLGSTDTQYF
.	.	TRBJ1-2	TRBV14	TGTGCCAGCAGCCAAGAGTCTAGGGCCTACACCTTC	CASSQESRAYTF
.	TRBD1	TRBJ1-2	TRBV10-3	TGTGCCATCAGAGGGGGGACAGCTAACTATGGCTACACCTTC	CAIRGGTANYGYTF
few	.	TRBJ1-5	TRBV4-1	TGCGCCAGCAGCCAAAGGCCAGCCCACAATCAGCCCCAGCATTTT	CASSQRPAHNQPQHF
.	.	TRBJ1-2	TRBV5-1	TGCGCCAGCAGCTTGGGATCGAGTCAGAACCGCTACACCTTC	CASSLGSSQNRYTF
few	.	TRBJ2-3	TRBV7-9	TGTGCCAGCAGCTTAACGGGACATACAGATACGCAGTATTTT	CASSLTGHTDTQYF
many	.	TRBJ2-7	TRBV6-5	TGTGCCAGCAGCCTACTTCGAGGGCAGGGGTCCTACGAGCAGTACTTC	CASSLLRGQGSYEQYF
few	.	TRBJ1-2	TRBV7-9	TGTGCCAGCAGCTTAGCGTCAGGGGAGCAATTTAACTATGGCTACACCTTC	CASSLASGEQFNYGYTF
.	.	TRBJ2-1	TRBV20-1	TGCAGTGCTCCACGGGGGAGATACAATGAGCAGTTCTTC	CSAPRGRYNEQFF
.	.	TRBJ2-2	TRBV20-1	TGCAGTATAGAGGGAGAGAACACCGGGGAGCTGTTTTTT	CSIEGENTGELFF
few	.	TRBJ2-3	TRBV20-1	TGCAGTGCTAGAGCAGGGGATAGGGATACGCAGTATTTT	CSARAGDRDTQYF
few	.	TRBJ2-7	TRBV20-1	TGCAGTGCTAGTTCTAGGCAGGCCTATTCCGAGCAGTACTTC	CSASSRQAYSEQYF
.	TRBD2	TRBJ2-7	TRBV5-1	TGCGCCAGCAGCCCGACTAGCGGAGCTGGGGCCGAGCAGTACTTC	CASSPTSGAGAEQYF
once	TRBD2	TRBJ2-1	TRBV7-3	TGTGCCAGCAGCTTAAATGCGGGGGGGCCCGTTCCCAGTGAGCAGTTCTTC	CASSLNAGGPVPSEQFF